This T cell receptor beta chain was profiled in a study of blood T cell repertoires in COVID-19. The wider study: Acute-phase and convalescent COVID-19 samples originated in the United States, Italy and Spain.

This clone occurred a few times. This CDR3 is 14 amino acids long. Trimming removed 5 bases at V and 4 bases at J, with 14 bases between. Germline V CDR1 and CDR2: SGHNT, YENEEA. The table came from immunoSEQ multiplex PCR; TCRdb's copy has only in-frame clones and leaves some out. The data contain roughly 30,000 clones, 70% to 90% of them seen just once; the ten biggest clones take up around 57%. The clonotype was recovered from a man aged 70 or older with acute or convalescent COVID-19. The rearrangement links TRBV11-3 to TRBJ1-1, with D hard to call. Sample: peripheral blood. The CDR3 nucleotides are TGTGCCAGCAGCCCCAACAGTATGATCACTGAAGCTTTCTTT. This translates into CASSPNSMITEAFF.